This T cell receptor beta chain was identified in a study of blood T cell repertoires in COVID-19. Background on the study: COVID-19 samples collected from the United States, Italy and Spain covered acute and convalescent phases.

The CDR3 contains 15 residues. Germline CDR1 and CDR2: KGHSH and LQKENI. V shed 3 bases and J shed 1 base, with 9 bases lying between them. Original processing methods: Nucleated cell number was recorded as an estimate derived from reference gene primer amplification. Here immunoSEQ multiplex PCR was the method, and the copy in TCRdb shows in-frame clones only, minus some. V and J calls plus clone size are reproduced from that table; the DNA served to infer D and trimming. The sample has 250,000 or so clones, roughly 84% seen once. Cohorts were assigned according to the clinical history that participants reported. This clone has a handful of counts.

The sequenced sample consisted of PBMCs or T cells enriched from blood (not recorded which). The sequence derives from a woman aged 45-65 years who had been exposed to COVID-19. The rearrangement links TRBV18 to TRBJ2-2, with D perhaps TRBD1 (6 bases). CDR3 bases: TGTGCCAGCTCACCGGGACAAAGGAACACCGGGGAGCTGTTTTTT. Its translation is CASSPGQRNTGELFF.